A single sample is the source of the 14 T cell receptor beta chains below, sequenced in a study of shared clonotypes between healthy human individuals. The method was immunoSEQ multiplex PCR; TCRdb's version includes in-frame clones alone and lacks a portion of them. Seen here are 550,000 to 750,000 clones, about 90% observed once, and the top ten hold about 24%. Terminally differentiated effector memory CD45RA+ cells were left out of the naive CD8 fraction, which was CD45RO-negative and positively selected for CCR7. Sequencing input: naive CD8+ T cells sorted from blood. Source of these receptors: a man aged 25 to 40 in good health.

This clone has only one observation. The chain uses TRBV19 and TRBJ1-3; D gene uncertain. The germline V and J ends were trimmed by 6 bases and 0 bases, with 12 bases remaining between them. CDR3 size: 15 residues. Germline CDR1 reads LNHDA; CDR2 reads SQIVND (reference sequence). Written as DNA, the CDR3 is TGTGCCAGTAGCCCAAGAGATCACTCTGGAAACACCATATATTTT. It translates to CASSPRDHSGNTIYF.

The chain couples TRBV11-2 to TRBJ2-5; TRBD1 or TRBD2 may be the D gene (5 bases each). Germline loops: CDR1 SGHAT, CDR2 FQNNGV. Trimming pared 2 bases from V and 1 base from J, leaving 11 bases between. This CDR3 has 15 amino acids. The CDR3 reads CASSLLPGPQETQYF. CDR3 DNA: TGTGCCAGCAGCTTACTTCCGGGGCCCCAAGAGACCCAGTACTTC.

J is TRBJ2-1 and V is TRBV11-2; tentative D call: TRBD2 (5 bases). V dropped 0 bases and J dropped 6 bases, with 15 bases sitting between them. Germline V lookup: CDR1 SGHAT, CDR2 FQNNGV. The CDR3 runs to 16 residues. CDR3 residues: CASSLDFPEVSNEQFF. CDR3 in DNA: TGTGCCAGCAGCTTAGATTTTCCGGAGGTTAGCAATGAGCAGTTCTTC.

This chain joins TRBV5-1 and TRBJ2-1; D is uncertain. Germline loops: CDR1 SGHRS, CDR2 YFSETQ. This CDR3 comprises 13 residues. Trimming took 0 bases from V and 8 from J, leaving 9 bases between them. The CDR3 here is CASSLDRYDEQFF. As DNA, the CDR3 is TGCGCCAGCAGCTTGGATAGGTATGATGAGCAGTTCTTC. Supplemented by reference TRBV5-1 and TRBJ2-1, the full variable domain reads KAGVTQTPRYLIKTRGQQVTLSCSPISGHRSVSWYQQTPGQGLQFLFEYFSETQRNKGNFPGRFSGRQFSNSRSEMNVSTLELGDSALYLCASSLDRYDEQFFGPGTRLTVL.

The V gene is TRBV30, the J gene TRBJ2-5; 10 bases line up with TRBD2. The germline V gene has CDR1 GTSNPN and CDR2 SVGIG (reference sequence). J lost 2 bases, V lost 2 bases, and 5 bases had no gene match. The CDR3 has 15 residues. The CDR3 protein is CAWSLGLAAQETQYF. In DNA form, the CDR3 reads TGTGCCTGGAGTCTAGGACTAGCGGCGCAAGAGACCCAGTACTTC.

J is TRBJ2-7 and V is TRBV29-1, with TRBD1 matching over 7 bases. This CDR3 is 15 amino acids long. The V gene end was trimmed by 3 bases and the J gene end by 3 bases; junction bases not matched to a gene: 11. Looked up from germline, CDR1 is SQVTM and CDR2 is ANQGSEA. The CDR3 coding sequence is TGCAGCGTTGAGCTGACCGGGACAGAGAACTACGAGCAGTACTTC. Translating it yields CSVELTGTENYEQYF.

This clone was recorded once. The rearrangement joins TRBV7-9 to TRBJ2-1; D possibly corresponds to TRBD2 (7 bases). CDR3 length: 15 amino acids. Per germline, CDR1 SEHNR and CDR2 FQNEAQ (reference sequence). Trimming removed 6 bases from V and 6 bases from J, with 18 bases in between. The DNA for the CDR3 is TGTGCCAGCAGAGGGGAGGGGGAGGGCCGCAATGAGCAGTTCTTC. As protein: CASRGEGEGRNEQFF.

The rearrangement joins TRBV7-9 to TRBJ1-2, with TRBD1 identical over 8 bases. The CDR3 spans 17 residues. CDR1 SEHNR and CDR2 FQNEAQ come from the germline V gene (reference sequence). J gave up 7 bases and V 2 bases, and 15 bases lay outside the gene matches. CDR3 DNA: TGTGCCAGCAGCTTAATGCCCCGGGACAGGAGAATAGGTGGCTACACCTTC. It encodes CASSLMPRDRRIGGYTF.

This clone was counted between two and nine times. The chain couples TRBV5-6 to TRBJ2-7; 7 nucleotides agree with TRBD1. The CDR3 has 13 amino acids. V shed 4 bases and J 7 bases; nucleotides not matched to a gene: 8. Germline assignment: CDR1 SGHDT and CDR2 YYEEEE. The CDR3 here is CASSTGQSWEQYF. The DNA of the CDR3 is TGTGCCAGCAGCACGGGACAGTCTTGGGAGCAGTACTTC.

This clone was found once. V and J are TRBV7-2 and TRBJ1-5; 10 bases map to TRBD1. The germline V gene has CDR1 SGHTA and CDR2 FQGNSA. The CDR3 extends over 14 amino acids. Trimming took 4 bases from V and 6 from J; bases not matched to a gene: 3. This chain's CDR3 is CASSSGQGVQPQHF. The CDR3 DNA sequence: TGTGCCAGCAGCTCTGGACAGGGGGTTCAGCCCCAGCATTTT.

This chain links TRBV14 with TRBJ2-5; D may be TRBD2 (6 bases). V gave up 4 bases and J gave up 9 bases, with 18 bases separating them. Germline V gene lookup returns CDR1 SGHDN and CDR2 FVKESK. This CDR3 is built from 14 residues. The CDR3 reads CASSPGTATWSQYF. The CDR3 nucleotides read TGTGCCAGCAGCCCAGGGACTGCCACATGGTCCCAGTACTTC.

As concerns this clone: This sample also contains other DNA sequences that code for the same CDR3. The rearrangement links TRBV27 to TRBJ2-7; D is uncertain. CDR1 is MNHEY and CDR2 is SMNVEV in the germline V gene (reference sequence). CDR3 size: 13 residues. Trimming removed 2 bases from V and 2 bases from J, with 7 bases in between. CDR3 in amino acids: CASSLGRPYEQYF. In DNA, the CDR3 is TGTGCCAGCAGTTTAGGTCGGCCCTACGAGCAGTACTTC.

CDR3 DNA: TGCGCCAGCAGCCATCCTAGGGAGACTCAACAAGAGACCCAGTACTTC. Encoded protein: CASSHPRETQQETQYF. The V call is TRBV4-1, the J call TRBJ2-5; D is possibly TRBD2 (5 bases). Germline values: CDR1 MGHRA, CDR2 YSYEKL. The V gene lost 3 bases and the J gene lost 2 bases, with 16 bases spanning the gap. The CDR3 length is 16 residues.

The CDR3 nucleotides are TGTGCCAGCAGCTTAGCGTGGGGGGGATCCTACAATGAGCAGTTCTTC. Translating gives CASSLAWGGSYNEQFF. This sequence joins TRBV7-9 and TRBJ2-1; 7 nucleotides agree with TRBD2. CDR3 length: 16 residues. V shed 0 bases, J shed 1 base, and the junction held 3 bases outside the gene matches. Germline V gene lookup returns CDR1 SEHNR and CDR2 FQNEAQ (reference sequence).